One and the same sample provided the 30 T cell receptor beta chains below, sequenced in a study of CD8 T cells in ankylosing spondylitis. Broader study findings: Ankylosing spondylitis blood appeared to carry a characteristic TCR beta motif of roughly eight highly homologous variants.

The antigens these receptors bind are not known. Using its own MiXCR run on the 5' RACE reads, TCRdb lists one record per CDR3 protein. The sample records about 840,000 distinct CDR3 sequences, approximately 12% being singletons. What was sequenced was blood, either unsorted or a sorted T cell fraction (not recorded which). Receptors originate from a male donor with ankylosing spondylitis.

This clonotype has only a few counts. The gene calls are TRBV20-1 and TRBJ2-1; TRBD2 matches at 9 bases. CDR3 size: 14 residues. V was pared by 6 bases and J by 6 bases, with 9 bases of the junction left unmatched. Looked up from germline, CDR1 is DFQATT and CDR2 is SNEGSKA (reference sequence). The CDR3 protein is CSARLTSGFNEQFF. The CDR3 coding sequence is TGCAGTGCCCGACTAACTAGCGGGTTCAATGAGCAGTTCTTC.

The rearrangement joins TRBV20-1 to TRBJ2-5; no clear D. V lost 0 bases, J lost 5 bases, and 10 bases lay in between. Germline CDR1 reads DFQATT; CDR2 reads SNEGSKA (reference sequence). The CDR3 is 13 residues long. CDR3 residues: CSARELSSETQYF. The CDR3 DNA reads as TGCAGTGCTAGAGAACTATCTTCGGAGACCCAGTACTTC.

This clonotype was recorded at least ten times. V is TRBV20-1 and J is TRBJ1-4; tentatively, D is TRBD1 (5 bases). Germline V gives CDR1 DFQATT, CDR2 SNEGSKA (reference sequence). The V gene lost 2 bases and the J gene lost 8 bases, with 15 bases spanning the gap. The length of the CDR3 is 14 residues. The CDR3 region is CSARRVLQGEKLFF. DNA for the CDR3: TGCAGTGCTAGAAGGGTCCTCCAGGGCGAAAAACTGTTTTTT.

The chain joins TRBV7-2 to TRBJ2-1; D is perhaps TRBD1 or TRBD2 (5 bases each). This CDR3 spans 16 amino acids. Germline CDR1 reads SGHTA; CDR2 reads FQGNSA. With 5 bases removed from V and 4 bases from J, the gap between germline ends came to 18 bases. The CDR3 nucleotides are TGTGCCAGCAGCCTCCGGGGCCAGCGGCCATACAATGAGCAGTTCTTC. Amino acids: CASSLRGQRPYNEQFF.

This clonotype was detected only a few times. The V call is TRBV6-1, the J call TRBJ1-5, with D perhaps matching TRBD1 (5 bases). The CDR3 has 14 residues. V was pared by 5 bases and J by 5 bases, with 13 bases between. CDR1 and CDR2 (germline): MNHNS, SASEGT. CDR3 protein: CASSKTDRDQPQHF. CDR3 in DNA: TGTGCCAGCAGTAAAACCGACAGAGATCAGCCCCAGCATTTT.

The V and J genes are TRBV5-6 and TRBJ1-5; TRBD1 is a possible D gene (5 bases). Trimming pared 1 base from V and 3 bases from J, leaving 17 bases between. Germline assignment: CDR1 SGHDT and CDR2 YYEEEE. The CDR3 length is 17 residues. The CDR3 loop reads CASSLKPGRTFNQPQHF. The CDR3 nucleotides are TGTGCCAGCAGCTTGAAACCGGGACGGACTTTCAATCAGCCCCAGCATTTT.

This clonotype has just a few counts. The chain uses TRBV10-3 and TRBJ2-5; 11 bases agree with TRBD2. Germline V gene sequence: CDR1 ENHRY, CDR2 SYGVKD. The length of the CDR3 is 14 residues. After removal of 6 bases from V and 6 bases from J, the junction contained 6 bases not matched to a gene. The CDR3 is CAIRDGTSGKTQYF. Written as DNA, the CDR3 is TGTGCCATCAGGGACGGGACTAGCGGAAAGACCCAGTACTTC.

This clonotype has only a few counts. The chain carries TRBV7-2 and TRBJ1-5; D is perhaps TRBD1 (6 bases). CDR1 is SGHTA, CDR2 FQGNSA, per germline. The CDR3 covers 13 residues. V lost 5 bases and J lost 11, with 16 bases in between. In nucleotides, the CDR3 is TGTGCCAGCAGCCCTGGGGGCTCTGGTTCCCAGCATTTT. The encoded protein is CASSPGGSGSQHF.

The chain couples TRBV4-2 to TRBJ1-6; TRBD1 agrees at 10 bases. From germline, CDR1 is LGHNA and CDR2 YNFKEQ. The J segment lost 9 bases and the V segment lost 0 bases, leaving 17 bases of the junction unmatched. The CDR3 sequence is 20 residues long. The CDR3: CASSQERGTGVFPRVSPLHF. For the CDR3, the DNA is TGTGCCAGCAGCCAAGAACGAGGGACAGGGGTTTTTCCCCGAGTTTCACCCCTCCACTTT.

A few counts support this clonotype. The chain has TRBV7-2 and TRBJ2-5; D not resolved. The germline gives CDR1 SGHTA, CDR2 FQGNSA. This CDR3 comprises 12 residues. With 2 bases removed from V and 3 bases from J, the gap between germline ends came to 4 bases. The CDR3: CASSLFKETQYF. CDR3 coding DNA: TGTGCCAGCAGCTTATTTAAAGAGACCCAGTACTTC.

This clonotype was detected ten times or more. This chain uses TRBV29-1 with TRBJ2-7; TRBD1 matches 7 bases. The CDR3 runs 13 residues. V was clipped by 6 bases and J by 3 bases; unmatched bases: 8. Germline CDR1 and CDR2: SQVTM and ANQGSEA. The CDR3 DNA follows: TGCAGCGTCGAACAGGGGCAGGGCTACGAGCAGTACTTC. Translation: CSVEQGQGYEQYF.

The chain has TRBV6-1 and TRBJ1-6, with a tentative D call TRBD1 (5 bases). The CDR3 consists of 16 residues. V was clipped by 6 bases and J by 3 bases, with 15 bases between them. Looked up from germline, CDR1 is MNHNS and CDR2 is SASEGT. The CDR3 coding sequence is TGTGCCAGCAGGGGGGTCGCCTATGGCTATAATTCACCCCTCCACTTT. Encoded protein: CASRGVAYGYNSPLHF.

This clonotype came up many times. This rearrangement joins TRBV5-5 to TRBJ2-7; D perhaps matches TRBD1 (5 bases). The CDR3 covers 13 residues. Looked up from germline, CDR1 is SGHKS and CDR2 is YYEKEE (reference sequence). V lost 5 bases and J lost 2, with 11 bases in between. DNA of the CDR3: TGTGCCAGCAGAGTAGACAGAACCTACGAGCAGTACTTC. The encoded protein is CASRVDRTYEQYF.

This clonotype was observed a handful of times. The chain uses TRBV10-3 and TRBJ2-2, with D unresolved. V lost 8 bases and J 0 bases, leaving 10 bases between the germline ends. The V gene's germline CDR1 is ENHRY and CDR2 SYGVKD. This CDR3 is built from 14 residues. The CDR3 bases are TGTGCCATCCCAACGGGTTCGAACACCGGGGAGCTGTTTTTT. Amino acids: CAIPTGSNTGELFF.

This clonotype has just a few counts. The CDR3 loop is CASSQDSQGYEQYF. The DNA for the CDR3 is TGTGCCAGCAGCCAAGATTCTCAGGGCTACGAGCAGTACTTC. The chain couples TRBV4-2 to TRBJ2-7; D possibly corresponds to TRBD1 (5 bases). Per the germline V gene, CDR1 is LGHNA and CDR2 is YNFKEQ. The CDR3 consists of 14 residues. Trimming removed 0 bases at V and 3 bases at J, with 9 bases between.

This clonotype has a handful of counts. J is TRBJ2-7 and V is TRBV20-1, with TRBD1 matching 8 bases. This CDR3 spans 15 amino acids. The V and J ends lost 4 bases and 2 bases, in that order; junction bases with no gene match: 10. Per the germline V gene, CDR1 is DFQATT and CDR2 is SNEGSKA (reference sequence). This chain's CDR3 is CSANLQGDDPYEQYF. The CDR3 region has the DNA TGCAGTGCTAACCTACAGGGGGACGACCCCTACGAGCAGTACTTC.

There are a few counts of this clonotype. The chain couples TRBV29-1 to TRBJ2-4, with unresolved D. The CDR3 totals 14 residues. V was shortened by 2 bases and J by 0 bases, with 8 bases between the two germline ends. CDR1 is SQVTM and CDR2 is ANQGSEA in the germline V gene. The CDR3 is CSVEQKLAKNIQYF. CDR3 bases: TGCAGCGTTGAACAGAAGCTAGCCAAAAACATTCAGTACTTC.

A few counts support this clonotype. The V call is TRBV7-2, the J call TRBJ2-7; 9 bases match TRBD2. The CDR3 totals 15 residues. The trim removed 0 bases at V and 4 bases at J, leaving 4 bases unmatched. The germline V gene has CDR1 SGHTA and CDR2 FQGNSA. CDR3 in DNA: TGTGCCAGCAGCTTAGCTGGCGGGGGGGAGTACGAGCAGTACTTC. Protein sequence: CASSLAGGGEYEQYF.

A few counts support this clonotype. The chain is built from TRBV5-5 and TRBJ2-7; possibly TRBD1 for D (6 bases). V was shortened by 0 bases and J by 0 bases, with 10 bases between the two germline ends. Germline V lookup: CDR1 SGHKS, CDR2 YYEKEE (reference sequence). CDR3 size: 15 residues. The CDR3 bases are TGTGCCAGCAGCTTGGTGACAGGTAGCTCCTACGAGCAGTACTTC. Its translation is CASSLVTGSSYEQYF.

This clonotype was observed at least ten times. The chain employs TRBV5-1 and TRBJ1-2; D is undetermined. The CDR3 length is 14 residues. V was cut by 4 bases and J by 6 bases, with 16 bases left in between. Germline CDR1 is SGHRS and CDR2 is YFSETQ. CDR3 nucleotide sequence: TGCGCCAGCAGCACAATGACGGGGAGGAATGGCTACACCTTC. Translating it yields CASSTMTGRNGYTF.

CDR3 loop: CASREGGRGEKLFF. The CDR3 DNA is TGTGCCAGCAGGGAGGGCGGCAGGGGGGAAAAACTGTTTTTT. The genes are TRBV27 and TRBJ1-4, with 7 positions matching TRBD1. CDR1 is MNHEY, CDR2 SMNVEV, per germline (reference sequence). The J segment lost 8 bases and the V segment lost 6 bases, leaving 9 bases of the junction unmatched. The CDR3 has 14 amino acids.

This clonotype was observed a handful of times. The J gene is TRBJ2-3, the V gene TRBV20-1, with D tentatively TRBD1 (6 bases). The CDR3 is made up of 11 amino acids. Germline V CDR1 and CDR2: DFQATT, SNEGSKA (reference sequence). Trimming cost V 8 bases and J 3 bases, with 9 bases left between them. The CDR3 DNA follows: TGCAGTCTCGGACAGACAGATACGCAGTATTTT. Translation: CSLGQTDTQYF.

The rearrangement uses TRBV4-3 and TRBJ2-3, with 11 bases matching TRBD2. This CDR3 contains 18 residues. Looked up from germline, CDR1 is LGHNA and CDR2 is YSLEER. With V trimmed by 0 bases and J by 3 bases, 8 bases remained unmatched. Written as DNA, the CDR3 is TGCGCCAGCAGCCAAGACTCAACTAGCGGGAGAAGTACAGATACGCAGTATTTT. Translating it yields CASSQDSTSGRSTDTQYF.

In its sample, this clonotype was seen a few times. The J gene is TRBJ2-1, the V gene TRBV6-1; 13 nucleotides match TRBD2. The CDR3 is made up of 15 amino acids. Germline loops: CDR1 MNHNS, CDR2 SASEGT. With V trimmed by 5 bases and J by 13 bases, 11 bases remained unmatched. For the CDR3, the DNA is TGTGCCAGCAGTCCCACTCTGGGACTAGCGGGGCGTCAGTTCTTC. The encoded protein is CASSPTLGLAGRQFF.

The genes are TRBV25-1 and TRBJ2-3; TRBD1 matches at 8 bases. V shed 4 bases, J shed 3 bases, and the junction held 6 bases outside the gene matches. The CDR3 runs 15 residues. The germline gives CDR1 MGHDK, CDR2 SYGVNS. Here the CDR3 reads CASSGGQGRTDTQYF. For the CDR3, the DNA is TGTGCCAGCAGTGGTGGACAGGGTCGAACAGATACGCAGTATTTT.

V gene TRBV7-2 combines with J gene TRBJ2-5; TRBD2 is a possible D gene (5 bases). Germline V gives CDR1 SGHTA, CDR2 FQGNSA. With 5 bases removed from V and 4 bases from J, the gap between germline ends came to 8 bases. CDR3 length: 12 residues. The DNA for the CDR3 is TGTGCCAGCAGCCGGACTCCAGAGACCCAGTACTTC. Encoded protein: CASSRTPETQYF.

This clonotype has just a few counts. This chain joins TRBV5-1 and TRBJ1-1; perhaps TRBD1 as D (5 bases). The CDR3 runs to 13 residues. With 0 bases removed from V and 11 bases from J, the gap between germline ends came to 14 bases. In germline, CDR1 is SGHRS, CDR2 YFSETQ. The CDR3 sequence is CASSLVAGLAAFF. The CDR3 nucleotides read TGCGCCAGCAGCTTGGTTGCAGGGTTGGCGGCTTTCTTT. The variable domain in full, with the rest retrieved from reference TRBV5-1 and TRBJ1-1, is KAGVTQTPRYLIKTRGQQVTLSCSPISGHRSVSWYQQTPGQGLQFLFEYFSETQRNKGNFPGRFSGRQFSNSRSEMNVSTLELGDSALYLCASSLVAGLAAFFGQGTRLTVV.

Only a few counts were recorded for this clonotype. The chain links TRBV6-1 to TRBJ2-1; no firm D call. Trimming took off 7 bases at V and 4 bases at J, with 14 bases between the two ends. The CDR3 sequence is 14 residues long. The V gene's germline CDR1 is MNHNS and CDR2 SASEGT. The CDR3 loop reads CASTFDSRYNEQFF. DNA for the CDR3: TGTGCCAGCACCTTTGACTCCAGGTACAATGAGCAGTTCTTC.

The chain employs TRBV6-1 and TRBJ1-6; possibly TRBD1 for D (5 bases). Germline V gives CDR1 MNHNS, CDR2 SASEGT. The CDR3 contains 14 residues. The V gene lost 5 bases and the J gene lost 7 bases, with 12 bases spanning the gap. The CDR3 sequence is CASSRLRANSPLHF. The CDR3 nucleotides are TGTGCCAGCAGTCGACTCAGGGCGAATTCACCCCTCCACTTT.

This clonotype turned up a few times. The V gene is TRBV12-5, the J gene TRBJ2-2; D call uncertain. V was shortened by 6 bases and J by 2 bases, with 4 bases between the two germline ends. Germline V gene sequence: CDR1 LGHNT, CDR2 FRNRAP. There are 12 residues in the CDR3. This CDR3 is CASGINTGELFF. The CDR3 DNA reads TGTGCTAGTGGCATTAACACCGGGGAGCTGTTTTTT.